This record looks at one T cell receptor (beta chain) sequence and its context. The antigen is not known. CDR1 and CDR2 (germline): SGHTA, FQGNSA. The CDR3 loop spans 14 amino acids. V lost 3 bases, J lost 3 bases, and 3 bases stayed unmatched. The entry originates in a study of cytomegalovirus exposure and HLA in healthy donors. Study-wide results and limits: In a later analysis, donors in an Asian-associated ancestry cluster reportedly had fewer N-insertions in productive TCRs than the cohort mean.

Amplification used 60 Vbeta primers and 13 Jbeta primers. Profiled with immunoSEQ multiplex PCR; TCRdb holds only in-frame clones, not every one. The repertoire consists of more than 60,000 clones, with approximately 81% occurring once and the leading ten covering about 8.2%. Donors in the study were healthy people who gave bone marrow. Though probably carrying unrecorded immune exposures, donors were nominally healthy at sampling. The J gene is TRBJ1-2, the V gene TRBV7-2; 8 bases fit TRBD1. The receptor was derived from a woman aged 40 to 50 in good health and CMV-seropositive. The sequencing sample was made of PBMCs. The CDR3 nucleotides read TGTGCCAGCAGCTTTCAGGGGGCGGACTATGGCTACACCTTC. Translation: CASSFQGADYGYTF.